A selection of T cell receptor beta chains follows, all from one sample in a study of cytomegalovirus exposure and HLA in healthy donors. Here immunoSEQ multiplex PCR was the method, and the copy in TCRdb shows in-frame clones only, minus some. The data show 150,000 or so clones, around four fifths seen once. The source material was PBMCs. The receptors were gathered from a man in his thirties or forties in good health and CMV-seropositive. Both conserved end residues are part of each CDR3. A D gene is named only where the DNA matches it firmly. Not all rows give a size; the values are once, few, many and, for expanded clones, a class.

clone_size: NA; j_call: TRBJ1-1; d_call: NA; v_call: TRBV7-8; cdr3_nt: TGTGCCAGCAGCCCAGAATTACCGGGGACTGAAGCTTTCTTT; cdr3_aa: CASSPELPGTEAFF
clone_size: NA; j_call: TRBJ1-6; d_call: NA; v_call: TRBV4-1; cdr3_nt: TGCGCCAGCAGCCAAGATGGGGGGACTTCACCCCTCCACTTT; cdr3_aa: CASSQDGGTSPLHF
clone_size: few; j_call: TRBJ1-1; d_call: NA; v_call: TRBV19; cdr3_nt: TGTGCCAGTAGTATTGTCGGGGTAACTGAAGCTTTCTTT; cdr3_aa: CASSIVGVTEAFF
clone_size: NA; j_call: TRBJ1-3; d_call: NA; v_call: TRBV5-4; cdr3_nt: TGTGCCAGCAGCTTGATAGGGGCAGTCGGAAACACCATATATTTT; cdr3_aa: CASSLIGAVGNTIYF
clone_size: NA; j_call: TRBJ2-3; d_call: TRBD1; v_call: TRBV6-5; cdr3_nt: TGTGCCAGCAGCCGCAGGACAGGGGGCACAGATACGCAGTATTTT; cdr3_aa: CASSRRTGGTDTQYF
clone_size: NA; j_call: TRBJ2-7; d_call: NA; v_call: TRBV5-1; cdr3_nt: TGCGCCAGCAGCTTGGCCACAGGGATCTCCTACGAGCAGTACTTC; cdr3_aa: CASSLATGISYEQYF
clone_size: few; j_call: TRBJ2-7; d_call: TRBD1; v_call: TRBV29-1; cdr3_nt: TGCAGCGTGGGGGGACAGGCGTCCTACGAGCAGTACTTC; cdr3_aa: CSVGGQASYEQYF
clone_size: NA; j_call: TRBJ2-3; d_call: NA; v_call: TRBV15; cdr3_nt: TGTGCCACCAGCAGAGGAGAGAGCACAGATACGCAGTATTTT; cdr3_aa: CATSRGESTDTQYF
clone_size: NA; j_call: TRBJ1-1; d_call: NA; v_call: TRBV9; cdr3_nt: TGTGCCAGCAGCCCCCGGGGGGGCGTGGCTTTCTTT; cdr3_aa: CASSPRGGVAFF
clone_size: NA; j_call: TRBJ2-2; d_call: TRBD2; v_call: TRBV10-2; cdr3_nt: TGCGCCAGCAGTGACCTCACGGGGGGGGGCTCCGGGGAGCTGTTTTTT; cdr3_aa: CASSDLTGGGSGELFF
clone_size: NA; j_call: TRBJ2-1; d_call: NA; v_call: TRBV19; cdr3_nt: TGTGCCAGTAGTATACTCCACCAGTCCTACAATGAGCAGTTCTTC; cdr3_aa: CASSILHQSYNEQFF
clone_size: NA; j_call: TRBJ1-4; d_call: TRBD1; v_call: TRBV7-9; cdr3_nt: TGTGCCAGCATCCGAAGTGGGGACAGGGGGCGCGGGCCTCTTTTT; cdr3_aa: CASIRSGDRGRGPLF
clone_size: NA; j_call: TRBJ2-1; d_call: NA; v_call: TRBV5-4; cdr3_nt: TGTGCCAGCAGCCGACTGACAGACAATGAGCAGTTCTTC; cdr3_aa: CASSRLTDNEQFF
clone_size: few; j_call: TRBJ1-3; d_call: NA; v_call: TRBV7-2; cdr3_nt: TGTGCCAGCAGCTTACGTACGGGACATTTGAGCTCTGGAAACACCATATATTTT; cdr3_aa: CASSLRTGHLSSGNTIYF
clone_size: NA; j_call: TRBJ1-5; d_call: TRBD1; v_call: TRBV11-2; cdr3_nt: TGTGCCAGCAGCTTAAGGGCAGGGGGGAGCCGGCCCCAGCATTTT; cdr3_aa: CASSLRAGGSRPQHF
clone_size: NA; j_call: TRBJ2-7; d_call: NA; v_call: TRBV7-2; cdr3_nt: TGTGCCAGCAGCTTGAGCTCCTACGAGCAGTACTTC; cdr3_aa: CASSLSSYEQYF
clone_size: NA; j_call: TRBJ1-5; d_call: TRBD1; v_call: TRBV19; cdr3_nt: TGTGCCAGTAGGCGCTACATGGACAGGGATCAGCCCCAGCATTTT; cdr3_aa: CASRRYMDRDQPQHF
clone_size: NA; j_call: TRBJ2-3; d_call: TRBD2; v_call: TRBV7-9; cdr3_nt: TGTGCCAGCAGCCGGGTCGCGGGGGTTAGCACAGATACGCAGTATTTT; cdr3_aa: CASSRVAGVSTDTQYF
clone_size: NA; j_call: TRBJ2-2; d_call: NA; v_call: TRBV7-2; cdr3_nt: TGTGCCAGCAGCTTACAGGGGGGAAGGGAGCTGTTTTTT; cdr3_aa: CASSLQGGRELFF
clone_size: NA; j_call: TRBJ2-3; d_call: NA; v_call: TRBV15; cdr3_nt: TGTGCCACCAGCAAACTTGCGGGGGCCGACACAGATACGCAGTATTTT; cdr3_aa: CATSKLAGADTDTQYF
clone_size: few; j_call: TRBJ1-1; d_call: NA; v_call: TRBV2; cdr3_nt: TGTGCCAGCAGTAGGGCAGCGGAGAACACTGAAGCTTTCTTT; cdr3_aa: CASSRAAENTEAFF
clone_size: once; j_call: TRBJ2-1; d_call: NA; v_call: TRBV7-8; cdr3_nt: TGTGCCAGCAGCTTAAGTCCTAACAATGAGCAGTTCTTC; cdr3_aa: CASSLSPNNEQFF
clone_size: NA; j_call: TRBJ1-1; d_call: NA; v_call: TRBV5-6; cdr3_nt: TGTGCCAGCAGCCTGACCCGGAGGACTGAAGCTTTCTTT; cdr3_aa: CASSLTRRTEAFF
clone_size: NA; j_call: TRBJ1-1; d_call: NA; v_call: TRBV6-4; cdr3_nt: TGTGCCAGCAGTGACGACAGCCTACTGAACACTGAAGCTTTCTTT; cdr3_aa: CASSDDSLLNTEAFF
clone_size: NA; j_call: TRBJ2-2; d_call: TRBD2; v_call: TRBV7-9; cdr3_nt: TGTGCCAGCAGCTGGGGAGGGGACGCAAACACCGGGGAGCTGTTTTTT; cdr3_aa: CASSWGGDANTGELFF
clone_size: NA; j_call: TRBJ2-7; d_call: TRBD1; v_call: TRBV7-9; cdr3_nt: TGTGCCAGCAGCCCACAGGGGGCTCATGGTACCTACGAGCAGTACTTC; cdr3_aa: CASSPQGAHGTYEQYF
clone_size: NA; j_call: TRBJ1-2; d_call: NA; v_call: TRBV30; cdr3_nt: TGTGCCTGGATCTCCCAGGGAGGCTATGGCTACACCTTC; cdr3_aa: CAWISQGGYGYTF
clone_size: NA; j_call: TRBJ2-5; d_call: TRBD2; v_call: TRBV7-2; cdr3_nt: TGTGCCAGCAGCTTCGTCGGTGCTAGCGGGGAGACCCAGTACTTC; cdr3_aa: CASSFVGASGETQYF
clone_size: NA; j_call: TRBJ2-7; d_call: TRBD1; v_call: TRBV6-1; cdr3_nt: TGTGCCAGCGGTCCGGACAGGACCCTCTCCTACGAGCAGTACTTC; cdr3_aa: CASGPDRTLSYEQYF
clone_size: NA; j_call: TRBJ2-5; d_call: NA; v_call: TRBV4-2; cdr3_nt: TGTGCCAGCAGCCAAGCGGTCTCCGAAGAGACCCAGTACTTC; cdr3_aa: CASSQAVSEETQYF
clone_size: NA; j_call: TRBJ2-2; d_call: NA; v_call: TRBV7-8; cdr3_nt: TGTGCCAGCAGCTCCACCAGGGCCGGGGAGCTGTTTTTT; cdr3_aa: CASSSTRAGELFF
clone_size: NA; j_call: TRBJ2-5; d_call: NA; v_call: TRBV5-4; cdr3_nt: TGTGCCAGCAGCTTGGGCCTCGGGGGGCGTGGAGAGACCCAGTACTTC; cdr3_aa: CASSLGLGGRGETQYF
clone_size: NA; j_call: TRBJ1-3; d_call: NA; v_call: TRBV9; cdr3_nt: TGTGCCAGCAGCGTACAGGGAAACACCATATATTTT; cdr3_aa: CASSVQGNTIYF
clone_size: NA; j_call: TRBJ2-5; d_call: NA; v_call: TRBV21-1; cdr3_nt: TGTGCCAGCAGCAAAGGAGGCGGCGGGACGACCCACTCCCAAGAGACCCAGTACTTC; cdr3_aa: CASSKGGGGTTHSQETQYF
clone_size: NA; j_call: TRBJ2-7; d_call: NA; v_call: TRBV4-3; cdr3_nt: TGCGCCAGCAGCCAAGAGTCAGGGGAGTCCTACGAGCAGTACTTC; cdr3_aa: CASSQESGESYEQYF
clone_size: once; j_call: TRBJ1-3; d_call: NA; v_call: TRBV7-6; cdr3_nt: TGTGCCAGCAGTCTCCCCCTTGGCGGGAGCGGAAACACCATATATTTT; cdr3_aa: CASSLPLGGSGNTIYF
clone_size: few; j_call: TRBJ2-7; d_call: TRBD2; v_call: TRBV11-3; cdr3_nt: TGTGCCAGCAGCTTCGCCTCTAGCGGCTACGAGCAGTACTTC; cdr3_aa: CASSFASSGYEQYF
clone_size: NA; j_call: TRBJ2-5; d_call: TRBD2; v_call: TRBV4-2; cdr3_nt: TGTGCCAGCAGCCAAGTTTCTCACGGGGGGTCGGGGTACCAAGAGACCCAGTACTTC; cdr3_aa: CASSQVSHGGSGYQETQYF
clone_size: NA; j_call: TRBJ1-2; d_call: TRBD1; v_call: TRBV30; cdr3_nt: TGTGCCTGGAGTCAAAAGCCGGGACAGAACTATGGCTACACCTTC; cdr3_aa: CAWSQKPGQNYGYTF
clone_size: NA; j_call: TRBJ2-1; d_call: NA; v_call: TRBV15; cdr3_nt: TGTGCCACCAGCAGAGATCGGAGTAGCGGTTGGGAGCAGTTCTTC; cdr3_aa: CATSRDRSSGWEQFF
clone_size: many; j_call: TRBJ1-1; d_call: TRBD1; v_call: TRBV19; cdr3_nt: TGTGCCAGTAGTGACAGGGGTAGAATGAACACTGAAGCTTTCTTT; cdr3_aa: CASSDRGRMNTEAFF
clone_size: NA; j_call: TRBJ2-5; d_call: TRBD2; v_call: TRBV7-9; cdr3_nt: TGTGCCAGCCTAGGACTAGAAGAGACCCAGTACTTC; cdr3_aa: CASLGLEETQYF
clone_size: NA; j_call: TRBJ1-1; d_call: TRBD1; v_call: TRBV27; cdr3_nt: TGTGCCAGCAGTTGGACAGGGGCGAACACTGAAGCTTTCTTT; cdr3_aa: CASSWTGANTEAFF
clone_size: NA; j_call: TRBJ2-7; d_call: TRBD2; v_call: TRBV7-2; cdr3_nt: TGTGCCAGCAGCTCTAGCGGGGGGACTCTCTACGAGCAGTACTTC; cdr3_aa: CASSSSGGTLYEQYF
clone_size: NA; j_call: TRBJ1-4; d_call: TRBD1; v_call: TRBV18; cdr3_nt: TGTGCCAGCTCACCAAGAGTGACAGGGACTAATGAAAAACTGTTTTTT; cdr3_aa: CASSPRVTGTNEKLFF